This T cell receptor (beta chain) was recovered during a study of blood T cell repertoires in COVID-19. Study context: Acute and convalescent COVID-19 samples came from the United States, Italy and Spain.

Trimming removed 3 bases at V and 8 bases at J, with 13 bases between. This CDR3 contains 13 residues. Per the germline V gene, CDR1 is MDHEN and CDR2 is SYDVKM. Here immunoSEQ multiplex PCR was the method, and the copy in TCRdb shows in-frame clones only, minus some. The table includes some 300,000 clones, around nine tenths detected once. The chain has TRBV28 and TRBJ1-2, with D perhaps matching TRBD1 (5 bases). The sequenced sample was peripheral blood. The sequence was collected from an older man with acute or convalescent COVID-19. CDR3 residues: CASSLGGVKGYTF. In nucleotides, the CDR3 is TGTGCCAGCAGTTTGGGAGGGGTGAAGGGCTACACCTTC.